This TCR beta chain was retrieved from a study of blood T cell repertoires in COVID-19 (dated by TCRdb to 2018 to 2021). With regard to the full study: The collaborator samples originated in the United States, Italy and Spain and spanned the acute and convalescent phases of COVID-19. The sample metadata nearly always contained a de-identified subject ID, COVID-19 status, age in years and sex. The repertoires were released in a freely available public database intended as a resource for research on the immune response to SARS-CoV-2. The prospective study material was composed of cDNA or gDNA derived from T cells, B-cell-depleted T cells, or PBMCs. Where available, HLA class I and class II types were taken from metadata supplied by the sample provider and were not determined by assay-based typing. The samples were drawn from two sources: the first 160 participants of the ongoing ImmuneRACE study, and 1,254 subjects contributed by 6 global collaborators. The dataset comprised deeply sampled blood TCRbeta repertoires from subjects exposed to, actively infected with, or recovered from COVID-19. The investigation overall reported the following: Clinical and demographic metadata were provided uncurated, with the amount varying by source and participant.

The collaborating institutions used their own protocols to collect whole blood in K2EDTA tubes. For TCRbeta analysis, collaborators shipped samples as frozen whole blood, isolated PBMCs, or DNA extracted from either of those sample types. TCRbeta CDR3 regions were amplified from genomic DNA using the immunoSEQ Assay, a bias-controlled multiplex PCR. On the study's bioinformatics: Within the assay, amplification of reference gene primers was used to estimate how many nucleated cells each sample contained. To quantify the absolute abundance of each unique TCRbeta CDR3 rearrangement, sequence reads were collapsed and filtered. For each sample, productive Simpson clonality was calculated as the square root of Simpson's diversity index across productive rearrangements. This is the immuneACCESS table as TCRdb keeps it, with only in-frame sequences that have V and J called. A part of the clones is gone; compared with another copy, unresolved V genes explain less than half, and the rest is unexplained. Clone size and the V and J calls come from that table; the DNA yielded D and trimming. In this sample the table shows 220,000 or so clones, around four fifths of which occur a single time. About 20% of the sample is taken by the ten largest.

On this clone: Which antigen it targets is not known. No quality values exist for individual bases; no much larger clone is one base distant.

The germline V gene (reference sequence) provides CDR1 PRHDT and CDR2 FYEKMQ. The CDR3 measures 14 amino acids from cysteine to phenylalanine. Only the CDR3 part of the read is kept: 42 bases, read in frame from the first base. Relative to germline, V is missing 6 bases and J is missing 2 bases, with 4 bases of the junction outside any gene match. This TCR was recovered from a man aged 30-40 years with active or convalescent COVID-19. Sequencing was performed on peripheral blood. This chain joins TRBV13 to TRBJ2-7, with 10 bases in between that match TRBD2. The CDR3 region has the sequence CASRKAGGPYEQYF. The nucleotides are TGTGCCAGCAGAAAAGCGGGAGGGCCCTACGAGCAGTACTTC.